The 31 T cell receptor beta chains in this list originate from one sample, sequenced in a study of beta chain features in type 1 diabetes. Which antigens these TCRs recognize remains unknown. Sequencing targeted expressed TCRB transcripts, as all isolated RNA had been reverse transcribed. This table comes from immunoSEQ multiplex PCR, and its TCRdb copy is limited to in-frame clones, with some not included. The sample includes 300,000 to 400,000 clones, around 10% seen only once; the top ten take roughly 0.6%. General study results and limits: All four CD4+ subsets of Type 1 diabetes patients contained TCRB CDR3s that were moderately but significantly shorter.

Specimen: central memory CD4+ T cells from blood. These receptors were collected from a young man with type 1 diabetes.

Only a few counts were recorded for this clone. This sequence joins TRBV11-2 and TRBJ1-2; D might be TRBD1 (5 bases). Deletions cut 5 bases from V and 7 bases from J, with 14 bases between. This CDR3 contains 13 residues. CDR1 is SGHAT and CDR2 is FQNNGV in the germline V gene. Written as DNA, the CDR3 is TGTGCCAGCAGCCTCTCCGCGACAGTTGGCTACACCTTC. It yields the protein CASSLSATVGYTF.

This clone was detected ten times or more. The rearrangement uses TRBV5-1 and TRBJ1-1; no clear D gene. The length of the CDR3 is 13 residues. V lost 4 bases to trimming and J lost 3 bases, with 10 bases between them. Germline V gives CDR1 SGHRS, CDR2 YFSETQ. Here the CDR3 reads CASSLGRHTEAFF. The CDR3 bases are TGCGCCAGCAGCCTCGGACGTCACACTGAAGCTTTCTTT.

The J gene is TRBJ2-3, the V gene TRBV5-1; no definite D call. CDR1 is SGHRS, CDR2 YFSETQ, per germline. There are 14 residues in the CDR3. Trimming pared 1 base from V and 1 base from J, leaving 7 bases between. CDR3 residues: CASSLKPGTDTQYF. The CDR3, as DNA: TGCGCCAGCAGCTTGAAGCCGGGCACAGATACGCAGTATTTT.

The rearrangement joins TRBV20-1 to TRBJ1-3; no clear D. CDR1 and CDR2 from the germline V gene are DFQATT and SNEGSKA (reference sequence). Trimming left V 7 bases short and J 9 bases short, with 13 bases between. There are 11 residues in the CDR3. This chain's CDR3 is CSVGDPGTIYF. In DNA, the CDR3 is TGCAGTGTGGGCGATCCGGGCACCATATATTTT.

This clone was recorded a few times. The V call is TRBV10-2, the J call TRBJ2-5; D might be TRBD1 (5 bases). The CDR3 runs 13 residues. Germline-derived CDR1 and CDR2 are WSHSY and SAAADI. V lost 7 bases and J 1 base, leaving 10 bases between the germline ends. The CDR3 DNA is TGCGCCAGCAACGACAGAACCCAAGAGACCCAGTACTTC. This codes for CASNDRTQETQYF.

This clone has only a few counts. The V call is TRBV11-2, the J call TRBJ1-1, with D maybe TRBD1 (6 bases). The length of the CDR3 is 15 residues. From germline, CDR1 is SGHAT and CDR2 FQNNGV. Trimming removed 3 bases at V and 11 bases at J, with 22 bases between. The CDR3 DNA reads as TGTGCCAGCAGCTTCCTAGGGGGTCGGGGCCGAGCGGCTTTCTTT. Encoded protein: CASSFLGGRGRAAFF.

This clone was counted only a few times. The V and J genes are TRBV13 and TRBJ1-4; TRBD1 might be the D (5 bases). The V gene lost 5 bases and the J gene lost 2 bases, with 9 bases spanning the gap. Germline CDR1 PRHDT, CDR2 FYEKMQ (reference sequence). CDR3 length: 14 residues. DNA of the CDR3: TGTGCCAGCAGCAACCGGGGGACTAATGAAAAACTGTTTTTT. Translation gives CASSNRGTNEKLFF. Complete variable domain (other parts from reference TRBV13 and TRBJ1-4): AAGVIQSPRHLIKEKRETATLKCYPIPRHDTVYWYQQGPGQDPQFLISFYEKMQSDKGSIPDRFSAQQFSDYHSELNMSSLELGDSALYFCASSNRGTNEKLFFGSGTQLSVL.

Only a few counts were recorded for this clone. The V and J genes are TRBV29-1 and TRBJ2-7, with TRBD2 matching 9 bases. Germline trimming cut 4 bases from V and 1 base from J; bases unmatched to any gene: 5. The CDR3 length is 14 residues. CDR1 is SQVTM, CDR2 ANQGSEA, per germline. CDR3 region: CSVGPSGKSYEQYF. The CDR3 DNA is TGCAGCGTTGGACCTAGCGGGAAGTCCTACGAGCAGTACTTC.

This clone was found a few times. The CDR3 region is CASSLRLGSVETQYF. In DNA, the CDR3 is TGTGCCAGCAGCTTGAGGCTGGGGAGTGTGGAGACCCAGTACTTC. This chain uses TRBV5-4 with TRBJ2-5, with D tentatively TRBD2 (5 bases). The CDR3 has 15 amino acids. Trimming removed 1 base at V and 5 bases at J, with 15 bases between. Germline V lookup: CDR1 SGHNT, CDR2 YYREEE (reference sequence).

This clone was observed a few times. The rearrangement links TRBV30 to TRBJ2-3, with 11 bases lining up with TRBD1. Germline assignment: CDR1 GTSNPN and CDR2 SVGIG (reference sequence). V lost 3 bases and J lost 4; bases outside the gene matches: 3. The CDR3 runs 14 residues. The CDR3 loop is CAWSGGQGADTQYF. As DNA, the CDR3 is TGTGCCTGGAGCGGGGGACAGGGGGCAGATACGCAGTATTTT.

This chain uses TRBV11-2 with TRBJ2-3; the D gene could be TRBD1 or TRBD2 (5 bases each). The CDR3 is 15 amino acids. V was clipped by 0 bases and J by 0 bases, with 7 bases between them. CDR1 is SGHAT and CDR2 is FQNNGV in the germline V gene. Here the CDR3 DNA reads TGTGCCAGCAGCTTAGACAGGGACAGCACAGATACGCAGTATTTT. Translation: CASSLDRDSTDTQYF. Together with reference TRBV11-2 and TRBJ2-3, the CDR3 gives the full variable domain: EAGVAQSPRYKIIEKRQSVAFWCNPISGHATLYWYQQILGQGPKLLIQFQNNGVVDDSQLPKDRFSAERLKGVDSTLKIQPAKLEDSAVYLCASSLDRDSTDTQYFGPGTRLTVL.

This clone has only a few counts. The CDR3 sequence is CASSLAGASGELFF. The CDR3 bases are TGTGCCAGCAGCTTAGCCGGCGCGTCCGGGGAGCTGTTTTTT. V and J are TRBV11-1 and TRBJ2-2; D is uncertain. Between the trimmed V and J ends, which lost 0 bases and 6 bases, there was a span of 8 bases. Germline-derived CDR1 and CDR2 are SGHAT and FQDESV (reference sequence). This CDR3 comprises 14 residues. Based on the CDR3 plus reference TRBV11-1 and TRBJ2-2, the full variable domain is EAEVAQSPRYKITEKSQAVAFWCDPISGHATLYWYRQILGQGPELLVQFQDESVVDDSQLPKDRFSAERLKGVDSTLKIQPAELGDSAMYLCASSLAGASGELFFGEGSRLTVL.

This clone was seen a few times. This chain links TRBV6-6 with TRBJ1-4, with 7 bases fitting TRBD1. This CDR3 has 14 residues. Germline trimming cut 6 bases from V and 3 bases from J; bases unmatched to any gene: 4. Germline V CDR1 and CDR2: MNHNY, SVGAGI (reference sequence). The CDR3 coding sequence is TGTGCCAGCAGCCGAGACAGGGCTAATGAAAAACTGTTTTTT. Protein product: CASSRDRANEKLFF.

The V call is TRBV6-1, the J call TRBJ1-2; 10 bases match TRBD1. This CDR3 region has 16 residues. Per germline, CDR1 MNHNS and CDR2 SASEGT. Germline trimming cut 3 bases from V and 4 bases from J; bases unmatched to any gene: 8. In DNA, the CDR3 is TGTGCCAGCAGTGAGAGACCGGGACAGGGGATCTATGGCTACACCTTC. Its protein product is CASSERPGQGIYGYTF.

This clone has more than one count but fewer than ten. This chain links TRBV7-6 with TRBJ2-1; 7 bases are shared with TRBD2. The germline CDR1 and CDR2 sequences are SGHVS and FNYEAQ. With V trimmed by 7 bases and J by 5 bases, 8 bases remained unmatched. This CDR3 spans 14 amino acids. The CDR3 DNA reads TGTGCCAGCACCTTGGGGGGAGGGAACAATGAGCAGTTCTTC. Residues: CASTLGGGNNEQFF.

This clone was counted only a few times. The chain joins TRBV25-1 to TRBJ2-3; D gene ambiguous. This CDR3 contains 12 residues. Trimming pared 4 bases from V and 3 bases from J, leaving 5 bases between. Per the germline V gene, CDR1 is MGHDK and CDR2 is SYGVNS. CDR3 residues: CASSAVTDTQYF. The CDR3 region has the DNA TGTGCCAGCAGTGCCGTAACAGATACGCAGTATTTT.

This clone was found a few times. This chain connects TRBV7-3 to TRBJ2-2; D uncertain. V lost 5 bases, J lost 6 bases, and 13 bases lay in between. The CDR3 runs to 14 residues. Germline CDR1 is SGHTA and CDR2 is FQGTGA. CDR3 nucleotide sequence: TGTGCCAGCAGCCCTAAAAGGGCGGCCGGGGAGCTGTTTTTT. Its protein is CASSPKRAAGELFF.

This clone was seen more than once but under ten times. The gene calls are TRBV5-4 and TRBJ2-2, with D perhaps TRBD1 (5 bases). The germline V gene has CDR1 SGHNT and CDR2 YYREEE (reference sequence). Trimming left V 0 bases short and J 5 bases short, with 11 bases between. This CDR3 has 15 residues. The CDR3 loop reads CASSLGGSRTGELFF. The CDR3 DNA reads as TGTGCCAGCAGCTTGGGGGGCAGTAGGACCGGGGAGCTGTTTTTT.

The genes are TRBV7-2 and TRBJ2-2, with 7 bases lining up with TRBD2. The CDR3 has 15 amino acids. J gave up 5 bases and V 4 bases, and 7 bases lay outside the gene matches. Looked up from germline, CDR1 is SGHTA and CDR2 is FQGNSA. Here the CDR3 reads CASSSPTSSTGELFF. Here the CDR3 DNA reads TGTGCCAGCAGCTCCCCGACTAGCAGTACCGGGGAGCTGTTTTTT.

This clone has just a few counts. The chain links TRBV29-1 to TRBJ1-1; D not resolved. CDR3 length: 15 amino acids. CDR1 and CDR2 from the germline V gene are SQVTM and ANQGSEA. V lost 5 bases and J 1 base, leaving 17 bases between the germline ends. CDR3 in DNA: TGCAGCGTTTTATCCCCGTTGGCCCGGAACACTGAAGCTTTCTTT. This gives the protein CSVLSPLARNTEAFF.

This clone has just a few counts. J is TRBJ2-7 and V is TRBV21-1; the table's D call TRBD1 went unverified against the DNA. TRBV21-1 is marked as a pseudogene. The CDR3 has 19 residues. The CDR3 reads CASSTYRFTPDPPCYEQYF. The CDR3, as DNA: TGTGCCAGCAGCACGTACAGGTTTACCCCCGACCCCCCGTGCTACGAGCAGTACTTC.

DNA of the CDR3: TGTGCCAGCTCATCATCGGTCCCCGGGACGGCTTACGAGCAGTACTTC. Protein product: CASSSSVPGTAYEQYF. The chain employs TRBV18 and TRBJ2-7; D tentatively reads TRBD1 or TRBD2 (5 bases each). The CDR3 has 16 amino acids. Germline assignment: CDR1 KGHSH and CDR2 LQKENI. Trimming removed 5 bases at V and 4 bases at J, with 21 bases between. The full variable domain, completed using reference TRBV18 and TRBJ2-7, is NAGVMQNPRHLVRRRGQEARLRCSPMKGHSHVYWYRQLPEEGLKFMVYLQKENIIDESGMPKERFSAEFPKEGPSILRIQQVVRGDSAAYFCASSSSVPGTAYEQYFGPGTRLTVT.

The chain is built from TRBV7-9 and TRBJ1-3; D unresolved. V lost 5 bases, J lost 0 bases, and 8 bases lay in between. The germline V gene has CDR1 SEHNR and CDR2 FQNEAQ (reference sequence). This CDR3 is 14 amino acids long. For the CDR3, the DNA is TGTGCCAGCAGCCCAGAGAGCTCTGGAAACACCATATATTTT. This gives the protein CASSPESSGNTIYF.

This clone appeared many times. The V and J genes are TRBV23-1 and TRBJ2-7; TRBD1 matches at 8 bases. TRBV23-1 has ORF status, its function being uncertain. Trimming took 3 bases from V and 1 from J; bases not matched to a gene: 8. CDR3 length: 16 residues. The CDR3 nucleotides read TGCGCCAGCAGTCAGACCCGGGACAGGATGTCCTACGAGCAGTACTTC. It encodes CASSQTRDRMSYEQYF.

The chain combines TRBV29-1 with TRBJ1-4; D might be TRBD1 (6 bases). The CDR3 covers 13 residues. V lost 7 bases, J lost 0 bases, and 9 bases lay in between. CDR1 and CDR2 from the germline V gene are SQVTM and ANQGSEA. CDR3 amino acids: CSAGVATNEKLFF. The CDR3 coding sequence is TGCAGCGCAGGGGTCGCAACTAATGAAAAACTGTTTTTT.

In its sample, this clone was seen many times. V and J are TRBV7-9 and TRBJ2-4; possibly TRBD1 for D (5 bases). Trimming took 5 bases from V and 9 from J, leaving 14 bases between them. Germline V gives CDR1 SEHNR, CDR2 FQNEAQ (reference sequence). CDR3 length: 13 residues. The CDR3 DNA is TGTGCCAGCAGCCCAGGGATGTGGAGCATTCAGTACTTC. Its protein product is CASSPGMWSIQYF.

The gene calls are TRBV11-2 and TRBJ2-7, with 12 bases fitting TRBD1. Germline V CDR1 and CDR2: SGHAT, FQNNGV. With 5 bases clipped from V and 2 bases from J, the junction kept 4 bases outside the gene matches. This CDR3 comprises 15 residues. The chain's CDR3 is CASSRGTGGPYEQYF. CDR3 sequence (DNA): TGTGCCAGCAGCCGCGGGACAGGGGGCCCCTACGAGCAGTACTTC.

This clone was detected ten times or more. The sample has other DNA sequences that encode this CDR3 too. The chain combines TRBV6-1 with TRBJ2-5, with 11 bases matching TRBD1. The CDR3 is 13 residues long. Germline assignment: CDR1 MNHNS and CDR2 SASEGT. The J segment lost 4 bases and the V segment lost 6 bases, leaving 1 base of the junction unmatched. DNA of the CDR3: TGTGCCAGCAGCGGACAGGGGGCAGAGACCCAGTACTTC. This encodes CASSGQGAETQYF.

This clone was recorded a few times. The CDR3 DNA is TGTGCCAGCAGCTTGGCAGGACTCTCCTACGAGCAGTACTTC. It encodes CASSLAGLSYEQYF. This sequence joins TRBV5-8 and TRBJ2-7; TRBD2 might be the D (5 bases). Per germline, CDR1 SGHTS and CDR2 YDEGEE. The CDR3 covers 14 residues. Deletions cut 0 bases from V and 0 bases from J, with 7 bases between.

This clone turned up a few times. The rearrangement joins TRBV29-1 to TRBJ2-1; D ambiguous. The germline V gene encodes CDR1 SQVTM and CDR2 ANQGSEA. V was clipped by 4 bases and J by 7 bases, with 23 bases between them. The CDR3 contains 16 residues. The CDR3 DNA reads TGCAGCGTTGCTAGGCCATTAGAACGGGTGAAGAATGAGCAGTTCTTC. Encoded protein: CSVARPLERVKNEQFF.

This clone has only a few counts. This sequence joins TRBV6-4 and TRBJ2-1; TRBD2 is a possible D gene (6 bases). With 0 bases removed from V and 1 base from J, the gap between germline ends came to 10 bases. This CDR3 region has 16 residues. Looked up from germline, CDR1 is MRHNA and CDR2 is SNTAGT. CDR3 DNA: TGTGCCAGCAGTGACTCGGGGGGAGTGTCCTACAATGAGCAGTTCTTC. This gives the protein CASSDSGGVSYNEQFF.